This T cell receptor (beta chain) originates from a study of cytomegalovirus exposure and HLA in healthy donors. Background on the study: A data release that came early held approximately 85 million unique TCRs from HLA-typed donors. Overall study results and limits: Sequencing depth roughly uniform across donors was assumed in presence/absence analyses. TCR beta chains numbering some 160 were designated cytomegalovirus-associated.

The donors gave bone marrow, and they were healthy. CDR1 is MNHEY, CDR2 SMNVEV, per germline (reference sequence). The CDR3 totals 13 residues. With regard to this clone: Its specificity is not known.

Both 60 Vbeta primers and 13 Jbeta primers went into the PCR. TCRdb's copy holds only in-frame clones and misses some; the assay was immunoSEQ multiplex PCR. Of roughly 90,000 clones listed, approximately 78% were seen once; the top ten hold roughly 4.5%. Sequenced input: PBMCs. This chain connects TRBV27 to TRBJ2-5; D perhaps matches TRBD1 (6 bases). The J call may be in error: the DNA end matches TRBJ2-7 better. This sequence was found in a middle-aged woman in good health and CMV-seropositive. CDR3 region: CASRGDKAYEQYF. CDR3 DNA sequence: TGTGCCAGCAGGGGGGACAAAGCCTACGAGCAGTACTTC.